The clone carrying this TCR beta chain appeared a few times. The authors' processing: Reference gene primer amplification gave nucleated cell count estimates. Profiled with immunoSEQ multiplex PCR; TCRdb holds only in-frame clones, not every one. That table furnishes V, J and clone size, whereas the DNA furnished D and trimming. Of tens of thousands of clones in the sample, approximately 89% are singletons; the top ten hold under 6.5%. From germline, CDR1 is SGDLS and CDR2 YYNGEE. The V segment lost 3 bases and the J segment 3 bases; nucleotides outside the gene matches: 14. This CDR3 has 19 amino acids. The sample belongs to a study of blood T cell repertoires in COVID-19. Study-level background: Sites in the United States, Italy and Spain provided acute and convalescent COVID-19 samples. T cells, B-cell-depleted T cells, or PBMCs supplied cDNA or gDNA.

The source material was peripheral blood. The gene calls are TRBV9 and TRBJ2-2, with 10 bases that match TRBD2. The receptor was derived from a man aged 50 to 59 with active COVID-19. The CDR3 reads CASSERPGLAPRDTGELFF. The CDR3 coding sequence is TGTGCCAGCAGCGAAAGGCCGGGACTAGCGCCCCGGGACACCGGGGAGCTGTTTTTT.